Sequencing of this T cell receptor beta chain was carried out in a study of blood T cell repertoires in COVID-19. Whole-study context: Material from acute and convalescent COVID-19 was sourced from the United States, Italy and Spain.

Germline V gene data show CDR1 as SGHAT and CDR2 as FQNNGV. The CDR3 totals 17 residues. With 4 bases removed from V and 0 bases from J, the gap between germline ends came to 18 bases. Cohorts were determined from participant-reported clinical history. Repertoires were generated with immunoSEQ multiplex PCR, while TCRdb's copy carries only in-frame clones and drops some. The table lists about 330,000 clones, 86% of them singletons. Sequenced input: PBMCs or T cells enriched from blood (not recorded which). The TCR originated in a woman aged 18-29 years who had recovered from COVID-19. The J gene is TRBJ1-1, the V gene TRBV11-2; D is possibly TRBD1 (6 bases). CDR3 bases: TGTGCCAGCAGCTCCTGGGGGGGCCCCACCCTGAACACTGAAGCTTTCTTT. This encodes CASSSWGGPTLNTEAFF.